A selection of T cell receptor beta chains follows, all from one sample in a study of memory CD8 T cells in hepatitis C reinfection. TCRdb keeps only in-frame clones here, not all; method: immunoSEQ multiplex PCR. The sample lists 45,000 to 65,000 clones, about 90% seen once, with 1% in the top ten. The sequenced material came from naive CD8+ T cells sorted from blood. The receptors shown here come from a man in his late teens or twenties with hepatitis C virus infection. Each CDR3 is given with its conserved first and last residue. The D gene is left open where the match is weak. Only part of the rows carry a size: once, few, many, or a class if the clone is expanded.

CDR3 DNA: TGTGCCAGCAGCAAAGGGTGGGAGGGTTCCTACGAGCAGTACTTC
CDR3 protein: CASSKGWEGSYEQYF
J gene: TRBJ2-7
V gene: TRBV4-2
D gene: TRBD2
clone size: -

CDR3 DNA: TGTGCCAGTAGTATTAGTGCCTCCTACGAGCAGTACTTC
CDR3 protein: CASSISASYEQYF
J gene: TRBJ2-7
V gene: TRBV19
D gene: -
clone size: -

CDR3 DNA: TGTGCCAGTAGTATCGGGGGACAGCCCCAGAATTTT
CDR3 protein: CASSIGGQPQNF
J gene: TRBJ1-5
V gene: TRBV19
D gene: TRBD1
clone size: -

CDR3 DNA: TGCAGCGTTGAGCCGACAGGGACGGCCAAAAACATTCAGTACTTC
CDR3 protein: CSVEPTGTAKNIQYF
J gene: TRBJ2-4
V gene: TRBV29-1
D gene: TRBD1
clone size: -

CDR3 DNA: TGTGCCAGCAGCCCCCACAGGGGGCAAAGCACAGATACGCAGTATTTT
CDR3 protein: CASSPHRGQSTDTQYF
J gene: TRBJ2-3
V gene: TRBV7-9
D gene: TRBD1
clone size: -

CDR3 DNA: TGTGCCAGCAGCATCCAGGGGTGGGCTGTAGAAGGCCCAGATACGCAGTATTTT
CDR3 protein: CASSIQGWAVEGPDTQYF
J gene: TRBJ2-3
V gene: TRBV11-2
D gene: -
clone size: -

CDR3 DNA: TGTGCCAGCAGCTTCTCGGGGAGAAACACTGAAGCTTTCTTT
CDR3 protein: CASSFSGRNTEAFF
J gene: TRBJ1-1
V gene: TRBV5-4
D gene: -
clone size: few

CDR3 DNA: TGTGCCAGCAGTTACGGCTTAAGGAGTGAGCAGTTCTTC
CDR3 protein: CASSYGLRSEQFF
J gene: TRBJ2-1
V gene: TRBV6-5
D gene: -
clone size: -

CDR3 DNA: TGTGCCATCAGTGAGCCCTTAGCGGGGGTATCCTACAATGAGCAGTTCTTC
CDR3 protein: CAISEPLAGVSYNEQFF
J gene: TRBJ2-1
V gene: TRBV10-3
D gene: TRBD2
clone size: -

CDR3 DNA: TGTGCCAGCAGTGGCCAGGGCTTTTTCGAGACCCAGTACTTC
CDR3 protein: CASSGQGFFETQYF
J gene: TRBJ2-5
V gene: TRBV6-5
D gene: -
clone size: -

CDR3 DNA: TGCGCCAGCAGCCAAGATGGACCAGGGGGGAGAGACTATGGCTACACCTTC
CDR3 protein: CASSQDGPGGRDYGYTF
J gene: TRBJ1-2
V gene: TRBV4-1
D gene: TRBD1
clone size: -

CDR3 DNA: TGTGCCAGCAGCTGGACTCAGGGGTACATGAACACTGAAGCTTTCTTT
CDR3 protein: CASSWTQGYMNTEAFF
J gene: TRBJ1-1
V gene: TRBV7-9
D gene: -
clone size: -

CDR3 DNA: TGCGCCAGCAGCTTGCGGACAAGCATCACAGATACGCAGTATTTT
CDR3 protein: CASSLRTSITDTQYF
J gene: TRBJ2-3
V gene: TRBV5-1
D gene: -
clone size: -

CDR3 DNA: TGTGCCAGCAGCTTAGGGGGGGTTGACTATGGCTACACCTTC
CDR3 protein: CASSLGGVDYGYTF
J gene: TRBJ1-2
V gene: TRBV7-8
D gene: -
clone size: -

CDR3 DNA: TGCGCCAGCAGCTCCGGACTAGCGAGATACAATGAGCAGTTCTTC
CDR3 protein: CASSSGLARYNEQFF
J gene: TRBJ2-1
V gene: TRBV5-1
D gene: TRBD2
clone size: -

CDR3 DNA: TGTGCCAGCAGCTCCCCGGCGGGTTACGAGCAGTACTTC
CDR3 protein: CASSSPAGYEQYF
J gene: TRBJ2-7
V gene: TRBV7-9
D gene: -
clone size: -

CDR3 DNA: TGTGCCAGCAGCTTGGGTAGGGGCGTTTTTGATGGCTACACCTTC
CDR3 protein: CASSLGRGVFDGYTF
J gene: TRBJ1-2
V gene: TRBV5-6
D gene: -
clone size: once

CDR3 DNA: TGCAGCGTTGAGGGGCTCCGGACTAGCGGAGCAGGGAATGAGCAGTTCTTC
CDR3 protein: CSVEGLRTSGAGNEQFF
J gene: TRBJ2-1
V gene: TRBV29-1
D gene: TRBD2
clone size: -

CDR3 DNA: TGTGCCAGCAGTTTGGGACAGGGTGAAGAGACCCAGTACTTC
CDR3 protein: CASSLGQGEETQYF
J gene: TRBJ2-5
V gene: TRBV28
D gene: TRBD1
clone size: -

CDR3 DNA: TGTGCCAGTGTGAGACTAGCGGGGGACGCGAACACCGGGGAGCTGTTTTTT
CDR3 protein: CASVRLAGDANTGELFF
J gene: TRBJ2-2
V gene: TRBV19
D gene: TRBD2
clone size: -

CDR3 DNA: TGTGCCAGCAGTTACTCGACTCAGGGCAACGGCTACACCTTC
CDR3 protein: CASSYSTQGNGYTF
J gene: TRBJ1-2
V gene: TRBV6-6
D gene: -
clone size: few

CDR3 DNA: TGTGCCAGCACCCTAACAGGGGTGGCTGAAGCTTTCTTT
CDR3 protein: CASTLTGVAEAFF
J gene: TRBJ1-1
V gene: TRBV6-1
D gene: TRBD1
clone size: -

CDR3 DNA: TGTGCCAGCAGCCTTTTTGGGACAGGGGAGACCCAGTACTTC
CDR3 protein: CASSLFGTGETQYF
J gene: TRBJ2-5
V gene: TRBV13
D gene: TRBD1
clone size: -

CDR3 DNA: TGTGCCAGCAGTTTTCTAGCGGGAGATGACAATGAGCAGTTCTTC
CDR3 protein: CASSFLAGDDNEQFF
J gene: TRBJ2-1
V gene: TRBV5-4
D gene: TRBD2
clone size: -

CDR3 DNA: TGCGCCAGCAGCTCCCCGGGGGGCCAAGAGACCCAGTACTTC
CDR3 protein: CASSSPGGQETQYF
J gene: TRBJ2-5
V gene: TRBV5-1
D gene: TRBD2
clone size: -

CDR3 DNA: TGTGCCTGGAGTGCCGGGACAGGGTACAATGAGCAGTTCTTC
CDR3 protein: CAWSAGTGYNEQFF
J gene: TRBJ2-1
V gene: TRBV30
D gene: TRBD1
clone size: -

CDR3 DNA: TGTGCCAGCAGTTTAGGCCCCGGGTACTCCTACGAGCAGTACTTC
CDR3 protein: CASSLGPGYSYEQYF
J gene: TRBJ2-7
V gene: TRBV27
D gene: -
clone size: -

CDR3 DNA: TGTGCCAGCAGCTTAGAGACAGGGCTGAATCAGCCCCAGCATTTT
CDR3 protein: CASSLETGLNQPQHF
J gene: TRBJ1-5
V gene: TRBV7-6
D gene: TRBD1
clone size: -

CDR3 DNA: TGCGCCAGCAGCCCGGGACTAGCGGGGGCCACCGGGGAGCTGTTTTTT
CDR3 protein: CASSPGLAGATGELFF
J gene: TRBJ2-2
V gene: TRBV5-1
D gene: TRBD2
clone size: -

CDR3 DNA: TGTGCCAGCAGCCCGGACTCCAACAATGAGCAGTTCTTC
CDR3 protein: CASSPDSNNEQFF
J gene: TRBJ2-1
V gene: TRBV11-2
D gene: -
clone size: -

CDR3 DNA: TGTGCCAGCAGCCTTACCGGGGGGATGCAAGAGACCCAGTACTTC
CDR3 protein: CASSLTGGMQETQYF
J gene: TRBJ2-5
V gene: TRBV5-4
D gene: TRBD2
clone size: -

CDR3 DNA: TGCGCCAGCAGCCACGTAGGCCCGACAGGGGGGGAGGGTCAGCCCCAGCATTTT
CDR3 protein: CASSHVGPTGGEGQPQHF
J gene: TRBJ1-5
V gene: TRBV4-1
D gene: TRBD1
clone size: -

CDR3 DNA: TGTGCCAGCATCCTCCAGCTAGGGGCGCGAGCTGAAGCTTTCTTT
CDR3 protein: CASILQLGARAEAFF
J gene: TRBJ1-1
V gene: TRBV28
D gene: -
clone size: -

CDR3 DNA: TGTGCCAGCAGCTCATCCAATCAGGGTCCCTCTGGAAACACCATATATTTT
CDR3 protein: CASSSSNQGPSGNTIYF
J gene: TRBJ1-3
V gene: TRBV7-8
D gene: -
clone size: -

CDR3 DNA: TGTGCCAGCAGCCCCGGGACAGCTAACACTGAAGCTTTCTTT
CDR3 protein: CASSPGTANTEAFF
J gene: TRBJ1-1
V gene: TRBV27
D gene: TRBD1
clone size: -

CDR3 DNA: TGTGCCAGTAGTACCCCAGGGATTAACTATGGCTACACCTTC
CDR3 protein: CASSTPGINYGYTF
J gene: TRBJ1-2
V gene: TRBV19
D gene: -
clone size: -

CDR3 DNA: TGTGCCAGCAGTACTAACCGGGACAGCTCCTACAATGAGCAGTTCTTC
CDR3 protein: CASSTNRDSSYNEQFF
J gene: TRBJ2-1
V gene: TRBV27
D gene: TRBD1
clone size: -

CDR3 DNA: TGTGCCAGCAGCGTACAAGGGGTTTCCACAGATACGCAGTATTTT
CDR3 protein: CASSVQGVSTDTQYF
J gene: TRBJ2-3
V gene: TRBV9
D gene: -
clone size: -

CDR3 DNA: TGTGCTACAACGAGGAGGCCGAACACTGAAGCTTTCTTT
CDR3 protein: CATTRRPNTEAFF
J gene: TRBJ1-1
V gene: TRBV6-1
D gene: -
clone size: -

CDR3 DNA: TGTGCCAGCAGTGATAGGGGGCGGAACACTGAAGCTTTCTTT
CDR3 protein: CASSDRGRNTEAFF
J gene: TRBJ1-1
V gene: TRBV6-1
D gene: TRBD1
clone size: few

CDR3 DNA: TGTGCCAGCAGCTTAGCAAACAGCTACGAGCAGTACTTC
CDR3 protein: CASSLANSYEQYF
J gene: TRBJ2-7
V gene: TRBV7-9
D gene: -
clone size: -

CDR3 DNA: TGTGCCAGTAGTATAAGCGCAGGGGCTGATCAGCCCCAGCATTTT
CDR3 protein: CASSISAGADQPQHF
J gene: TRBJ1-5
V gene: TRBV19
D gene: -
clone size: -

CDR3 DNA: TGTGCCAGCAGCACCCAGACTAGCGGGAAGGAAGAGACCCAGTACTTC
CDR3 protein: CASSTQTSGKEETQYF
J gene: TRBJ2-5
V gene: TRBV21-1
D gene: -
clone size: -

CDR3 DNA: TGCGCCAGCAGCCAAGAGGGGGCGGGAGCCCAGGGCAATCAGCCCCAGCATTTT
CDR3 protein: CASSQEGAGAQGNQPQHF
J gene: TRBJ1-5
V gene: TRBV4-1
D gene: -
clone size: -

CDR3 DNA: TGTGCCAGCAGCTTAGAGATTGGCGGGAGGGCCCAGAATGAGCAGTTCTTC
CDR3 protein: CASSLEIGGRAQNEQFF
J gene: TRBJ2-1
V gene: TRBV7-8
D gene: TRBD2
clone size: -

CDR3 DNA: TGCGCCAGCACCCCGAGGGGGGGTGACAATGAGCAGTTCTTC
CDR3 protein: CASTPRGGDNEQFF
J gene: TRBJ2-1
V gene: TRBV4-1
D gene: -
clone size: -

CDR3 DNA: TGTGCCAGCAGCTCACTCCCTAGCGGGCCCACCTACGAGCAGTACTTC
CDR3 protein: CASSSLPSGPTYEQYF
J gene: TRBJ2-7
V gene: TRBV7-2
D gene: TRBD2
clone size: -

CDR3 DNA: TGTGCCAGCAGCTCCACTAGCGGGACTCCCTACGAGCAGTACTTC
CDR3 protein: CASSSTSGTPYEQYF
J gene: TRBJ2-7
V gene: TRBV7-9
D gene: TRBD2
clone size: once

CDR3 DNA: TGTGCCAGCATTAGTGACAGGACAGATACGCAGTATTTT
CDR3 protein: CASISDRTDTQYF
J gene: TRBJ2-3
V gene: TRBV6-1
D gene: -
clone size: -

CDR3 DNA: TGTGCCAGCAGTTTCCTTGAGGGGAGGCTTGGAACTGAAGCTTTCTTT
CDR3 protein: CASSFLEGRLGTEAFF
J gene: TRBJ1-1
V gene: TRBV6-5
D gene: -
clone size: few

CDR3 DNA: TGTGCCACCAGCAGAGATTCGGGGAGCCTTCTTCACAATGAGCAGTTCTTC
CDR3 protein: CATSRDSGSLLHNEQFF
J gene: TRBJ2-1
V gene: TRBV15
D gene: -
clone size: -

CDR3 DNA: TGTGCCAGCAGCCAAGAGGGTTCAGGGTGGTATGGCTACACCTTC
CDR3 protein: CASSQEGSGWYGYTF
J gene: TRBJ1-2
V gene: TRBV14
D gene: -
clone size: -

CDR3 DNA: TGTGCCAGCACCCCAGGACTAGATCGAAATGAGCAGTTCTTC
CDR3 protein: CASTPGLDRNEQFF
J gene: TRBJ2-1
V gene: TRBV6-6
D gene: TRBD2
clone size: -